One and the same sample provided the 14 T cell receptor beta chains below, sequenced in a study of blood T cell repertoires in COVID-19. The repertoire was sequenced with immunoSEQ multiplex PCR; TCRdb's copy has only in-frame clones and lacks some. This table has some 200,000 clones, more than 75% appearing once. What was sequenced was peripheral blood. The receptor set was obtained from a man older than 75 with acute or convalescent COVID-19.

The CDR3 reads CASSLGTGLLAFF. DNA of the CDR3: TGTGCCAGCAGCTTAGGGACAGGGCTTTTAGCTTTCTTT. The chain joins TRBV7-2 to TRBJ1-1; 8 bases are shared with TRBD1. After removal of 1 base from V and 10 bases from J, the junction contained 5 bases not matched to a gene. Germline V gene sequence: CDR1 SGHTA, CDR2 FQGNSA. This CDR3 comprises 13 residues.

CDR3: CASSLTQTAGNTIYF. The CDR3 DNA is TGTGCCAGCAGTCTAACCCAGACAGCTGGAAACACCATATATTTT. The chain joins TRBV7-9 to TRBJ1-3; a possible D gene is TRBD1 (5 bases). The V gene lost 6 bases and the J gene lost 2 bases, with 14 bases spanning the gap. Germline CDR1 SEHNR, CDR2 FQNEAQ (reference sequence). This CDR3 has 15 residues.

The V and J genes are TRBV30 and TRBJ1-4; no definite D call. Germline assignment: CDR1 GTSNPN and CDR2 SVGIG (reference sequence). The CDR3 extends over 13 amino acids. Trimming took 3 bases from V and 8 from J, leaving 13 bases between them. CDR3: CAWRAVLREKLFF. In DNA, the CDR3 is TGTGCCTGGAGGGCCGTACTGCGGGAAAAACTGTTTTTT. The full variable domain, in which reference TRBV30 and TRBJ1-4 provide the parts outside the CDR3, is SQTIHQWPATLVQPVGSPLSLECTVEGTSNPNLYWYRQAAGRGLQLLFYSVGIGQISSEVPQNLSASRPQDRQFILSSKKLLLSDSGFYLCAWRAVLREKLFFGSGTQLSVL.

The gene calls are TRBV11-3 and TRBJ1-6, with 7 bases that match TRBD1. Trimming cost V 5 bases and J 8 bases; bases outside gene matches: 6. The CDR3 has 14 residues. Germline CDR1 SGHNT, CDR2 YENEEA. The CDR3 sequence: CASSQGGVDSPLHF. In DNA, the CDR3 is TGTGCCAGCAGCCAAGGGGGCGTCGATTCACCCCTCCACTTT.

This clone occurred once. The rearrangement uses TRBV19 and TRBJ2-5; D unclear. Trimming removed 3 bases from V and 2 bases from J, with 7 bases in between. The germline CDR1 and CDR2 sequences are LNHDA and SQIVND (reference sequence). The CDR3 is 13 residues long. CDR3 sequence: CASSIQVQETQYF. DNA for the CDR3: TGTGCCAGTAGTATCCAGGTACAAGAGACCCAGTACTTC.

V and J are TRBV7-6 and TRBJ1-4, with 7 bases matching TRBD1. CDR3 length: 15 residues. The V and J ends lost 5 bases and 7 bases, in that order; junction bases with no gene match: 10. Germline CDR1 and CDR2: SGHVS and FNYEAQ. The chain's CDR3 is CASSLGAGGGEKLFF. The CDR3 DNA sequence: TGTGCCAGCAGCCTAGGGGCAGGGGGTGGTGAAAAACTGTTTTTT. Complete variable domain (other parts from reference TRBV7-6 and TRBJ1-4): GAGVSQSPRYKVTKRGQDVALRCDPISGHVSLYWYRQALGQGPEFLTYFNYEAQQDKSGLPNDRFSAERPEGSISTLTIQRTEQRDSAMYRCASSLGAGGGEKLFFGSGTQLSVL.

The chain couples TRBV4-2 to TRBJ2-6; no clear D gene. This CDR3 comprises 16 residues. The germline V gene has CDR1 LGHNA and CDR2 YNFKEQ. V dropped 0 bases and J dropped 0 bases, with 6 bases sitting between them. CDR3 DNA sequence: TGTGCCAGCAGCCAAGATCTTTTCTCTGGGGCCAACGTCCTGACTTTC. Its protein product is CASSQDLFSGANVLTF.

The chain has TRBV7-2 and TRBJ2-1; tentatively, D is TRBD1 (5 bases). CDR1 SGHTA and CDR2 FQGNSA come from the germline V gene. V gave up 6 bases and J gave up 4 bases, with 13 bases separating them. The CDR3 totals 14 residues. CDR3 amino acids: CASRQDLIYNEQFF. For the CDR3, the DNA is TGTGCCAGCAGACAGGACCTTATTTACAATGAGCAGTTCTTC.

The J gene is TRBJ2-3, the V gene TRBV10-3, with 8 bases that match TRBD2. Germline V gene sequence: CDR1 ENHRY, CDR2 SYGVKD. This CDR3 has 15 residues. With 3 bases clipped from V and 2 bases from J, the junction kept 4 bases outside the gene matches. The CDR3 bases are TGTGCCATCAGTGATTTAGCGGGGACCACAGATACGCAGTATTTT. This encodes CAISDLAGTTDTQYF.

The CDR3 is CASSFGPREQYF. The CDR3 bases are TGTGCCAGCAGTTTCGGCCCTAGGGAGCAGTACTTC. The V gene is TRBV28, the J gene TRBJ2-7; D is unclear. The CDR3 sequence is 12 residues long. CDR1 and CDR2 from the germline V gene are MDHEN and SYDVKM. Trimming took 3 bases from V and 7 from J, leaving 10 bases between them.

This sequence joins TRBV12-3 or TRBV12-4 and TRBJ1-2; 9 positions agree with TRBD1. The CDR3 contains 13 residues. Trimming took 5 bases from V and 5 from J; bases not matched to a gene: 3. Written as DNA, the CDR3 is TGTGCCAGCAGTCCAGGGACAGGGTATGGCTACACCTTC. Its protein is CASSPGTGYGYTF.

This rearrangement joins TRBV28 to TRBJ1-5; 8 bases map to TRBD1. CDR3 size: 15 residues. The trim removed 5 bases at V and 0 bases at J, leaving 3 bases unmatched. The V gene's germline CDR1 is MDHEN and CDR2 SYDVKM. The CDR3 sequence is CASSQGQGSNQPQHF. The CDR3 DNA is TGTGCCAGCAGTCAAGGACAGGGTAGCAATCAGCCCCAGCATTTT.

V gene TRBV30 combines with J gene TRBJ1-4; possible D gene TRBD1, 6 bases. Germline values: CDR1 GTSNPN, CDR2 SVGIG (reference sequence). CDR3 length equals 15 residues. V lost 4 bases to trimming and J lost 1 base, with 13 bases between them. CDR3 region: CAWIPGGRTNEKLFF. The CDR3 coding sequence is TGTGCCTGGATACCCGGGGGGCGAACTAATGAAAAACTGTTTTTT.

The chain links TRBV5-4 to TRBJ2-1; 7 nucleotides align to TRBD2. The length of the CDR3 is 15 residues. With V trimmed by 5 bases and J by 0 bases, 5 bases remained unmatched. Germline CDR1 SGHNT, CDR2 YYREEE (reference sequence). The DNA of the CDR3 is TGTGCCAGCAGACCCTGGACTAGCTCCTACAATGAGCAGTTCTTC. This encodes CASRPWTSSYNEQFF.